These 8 T cell receptor beta chains were sequenced from one sample in a study of T cells in Graves' hyperthyroidism and ophthalmopathy. Amplified regions were TCR beta CDR3 sequences from RNA transcripts. The TCR CDR3 was amplified in a first-round RT-PCR using the HTBI primer set. TCRdb processed the multiplex PCR reads anew with MiXCR; each CDR3 protein has one entry. Of 500,000 to 750,000 distinct CDR3 sequences in the sample, 15% to 17% were seen once. Sequencing used blood. The receptors were sampled from a woman in her twenties or thirties with Graves' hyperthyroidism.

V and J are TRBV5-8 and TRBJ2-2, with 9 bases aligning to TRBD1. The germline V gene has CDR1 SGHTS and CDR2 YDEGEE. The CDR3 contains 15 residues. V dropped 5 bases and J dropped 8; count of bases not matched to a gene: 10. CDR3 in DNA: TGTGCCAGCAGGCGTTCTGGACAGGGGCCTGGGGAGCTGTTTTTT. As protein: CASRRSGQGPGELFF. The variable domain in full, with the rest retrieved from reference TRBV5-8 and TRBJ2-2, is EAGVTQSPTHLIKTRGQQATLRCSPISGHTSVYWYQQALGLGLQFLLWYDEGEERNRGNFPPRFSGRQFPNYSSELNVNALELEDSALYLCASRRSGQGPGELFFGEGSRLTVL.

This clonotype was seen at least ten times. The chain has TRBV2 and TRBJ2-7, with D perhaps TRBD1 or TRBD2 (5 bases each). Looked up from germline, CDR1 is SNHLY and CDR2 is FYNNEI. There are 14 residues in the CDR3. The V end lost 3 bases, the J end lost 4 bases, and 13 bases lay between the germline ends. CDR3 DNA sequence: TGTGCCAGCAGTGACGGGACCCCCTTATACGAGCAGTACTTC. Its protein product is CASSDGTPLYEQYF.

This clonotype appeared many times. The rearrangement links TRBV5-5 to TRBJ1-2, with D hard to call. The CDR3 consists of 14 residues. V lost 4 bases and J 0 bases, leaving 10 bases between the germline ends. Germline V CDR1 and CDR2: SGHKS, YYEKEE (reference sequence). CDR3 nucleotide sequence: TGTGCCAGCAGCCTAGACGGCCCTAACTATGGCTACACCTTC. It specifies CASSLDGPNYGYTF.

This clonotype has only a few counts. The rearrangement uses TRBV6-1 and TRBJ2-2; D perhaps matches TRBD2 (6 bases). Germline CDR1 reads MNHNS; CDR2 reads SASEGT. This CDR3 spans 14 amino acids. The V end lost 6 bases, the J end lost 5 bases, and 13 bases lay between the germline ends. The CDR3, as DNA: TGTGCCAGCAGCCCCGAGGCGGGAACCGGGGAGCTGTTTTTT. This sequence encodes CASSPEAGTGELFF.

In nucleotides, the CDR3 is TGTGCCAGCAGCTTAAGGGGAGACCCCCGGGGCACCGGGGAGCTGTTTTTT. It specifies CASSLRGDPRGTGELFF. The chain employs TRBV7-3 and TRBJ2-2; weak D call: TRBD2 (5 bases). This CDR3 region has 17 residues. The germline V and J ends were trimmed by 1 base and 4 bases, with 16 bases remaining between them. Looked up from germline, CDR1 is SGHTA and CDR2 is FQGTGA.

This clonotype was found a few times. The CDR3 reads CASSAEFDNQPQHF. CDR3 DNA sequence: TGTGCCAGCAGTGCCGAGTTCGACAATCAGCCCCAGCATTTT. This rearrangement joins TRBV25-1 to TRBJ1-5; D not certain. Per the germline V gene, CDR1 is MGHDK and CDR2 is SYGVNS. This CDR3 has 14 residues. V was shortened by 4 bases and J by 3 bases, with 10 bases between the two germline ends.

This clonotype occurred many times. The V and J genes are TRBV6-2 or TRBV6-3 and TRBJ2-7; D uncertain. Per the germline V gene, CDR1 is MNHEY and CDR2 is SVGEGT. The CDR3 sequence is 15 residues long. Deletions cut 4 bases from V and 3 bases from J, with 16 bases between. For the CDR3, the DNA is TGTGCCAGCAGTTCGATCCCCCAGGCCCTCTACGAGCAGTACTTC. It translates to CASSSIPQALYEQYF.

The CDR3, as DNA: TGCAGCGTCTCTTCAAGGGAGGGCTTTCGGTACGAGCAGTACTTC. This codes for CSVSSREGFRYEQYF. The rearrangement links TRBV29-1 to TRBJ2-7; TRBD2 matches at 7 bases. Germline V gene lookup returns CDR1 SQVTM and CDR2 ANQGSEA. V gave up 6 bases and J gave up 4 bases; unmatched junction bases: 15. This CDR3 region has 15 residues.